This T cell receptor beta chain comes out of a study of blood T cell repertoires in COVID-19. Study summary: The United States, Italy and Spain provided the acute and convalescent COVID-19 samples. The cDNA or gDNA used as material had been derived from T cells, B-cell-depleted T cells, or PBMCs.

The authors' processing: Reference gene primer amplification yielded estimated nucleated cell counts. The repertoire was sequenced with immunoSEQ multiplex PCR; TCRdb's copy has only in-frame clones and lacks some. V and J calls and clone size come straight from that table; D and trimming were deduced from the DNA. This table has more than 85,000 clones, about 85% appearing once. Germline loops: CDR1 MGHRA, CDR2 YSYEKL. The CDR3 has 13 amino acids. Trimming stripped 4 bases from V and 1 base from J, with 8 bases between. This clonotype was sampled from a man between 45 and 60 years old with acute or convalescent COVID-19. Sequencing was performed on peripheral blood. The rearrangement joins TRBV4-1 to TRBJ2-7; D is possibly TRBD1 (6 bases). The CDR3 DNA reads TGCGCCAGCAGCCGCACAGGGTCCTACGAGCAGTACTTC. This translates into CASSRTGSYEQYF.